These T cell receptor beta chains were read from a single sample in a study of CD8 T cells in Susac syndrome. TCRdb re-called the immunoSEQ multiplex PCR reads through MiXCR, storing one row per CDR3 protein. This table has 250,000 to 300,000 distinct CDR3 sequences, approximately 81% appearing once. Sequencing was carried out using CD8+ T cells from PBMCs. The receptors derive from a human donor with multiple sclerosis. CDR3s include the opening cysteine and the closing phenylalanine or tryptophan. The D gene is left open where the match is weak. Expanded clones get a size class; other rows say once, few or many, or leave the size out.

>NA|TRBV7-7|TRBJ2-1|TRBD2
TGTGCTAGCAGCCTGAAGCGGGGCTCCTACAATGAGCAGTTCTTC
CASSLKRGSYNEQFF
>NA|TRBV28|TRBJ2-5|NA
TGTGCCAGCAGTTTCCCACTGGAAGAGACCCAGTACTTC
CASSFPLEETQYF
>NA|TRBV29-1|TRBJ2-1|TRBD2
TGCAGCGTGGTGACTAGCGGGCTTTTGAATGAGCAGTTCTTC
CSVVTSGLLNEQFF
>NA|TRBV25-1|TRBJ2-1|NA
TGTGCCAGCAGCTTTAGTACCCACAATGAGCAGTTCTTC
CASSFSTHNEQFF
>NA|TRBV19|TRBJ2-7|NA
TGTGCCAGTAGTATGGACATAGCCTACGAGCAGTACTTC
CASSMDIAYEQYF
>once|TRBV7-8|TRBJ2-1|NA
TGTGCCAGCAGCTTATTAACGGATGAGCAGTTCTTC
CASSLLTDEQFF
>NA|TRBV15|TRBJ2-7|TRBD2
TGTGCCACCAGCAGCCCCGGGACTAGTTCCCTCTACGAGCAGTACTTC
CATSSPGTSSLYEQYF
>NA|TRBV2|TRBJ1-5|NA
TGTGCCACCAAGATATCTAGCAATCAGCCCCAGCATTTT
CATKISSNQPQHF
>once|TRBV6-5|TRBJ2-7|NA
TGTGCCAGCAGTTACAATCGGGAATCCTACGAGCAGTACTTC
CASSYNRESYEQYF
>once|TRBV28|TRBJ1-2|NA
TGTGCCAGCAGTTGGGGCCTTCGCTATGGCTACACCTTC
CASSWGLRYGYTF
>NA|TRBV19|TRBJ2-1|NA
TGTGCCAGTAGTATCCTTGATCCCTACAATGAGCAGTTCTTC
CASSILDPYNEQFF
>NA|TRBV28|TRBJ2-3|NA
TGTGCCAGCAGTTTACCGGAAATAGGGGCAGATACGCAGTATTTT
CASSLPEIGADTQYF
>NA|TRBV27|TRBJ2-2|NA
TGTGCCAGCAGTTTCATGCAGGGGGAGCTGTTTTTT
CASSFMQGELFF
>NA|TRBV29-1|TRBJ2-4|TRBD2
TGCAGCGTTCAGGAACAGCAGGGAGGGAACATTCAGTACTTC
CSVQEQQGGNIQYF
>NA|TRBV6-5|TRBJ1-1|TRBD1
TGTGCCAGCAGTTACGGGACGACAGGGACGAACACTGAAGCTTTCTTT
CASSYGTTGTNTEAFF
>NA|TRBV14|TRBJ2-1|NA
TGTGCCAGCAGCCAAGAGGGTAGAGATGAGCAGTTCTTC
CASSQEGRDEQFF
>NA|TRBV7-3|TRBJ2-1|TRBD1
TGTGCCAGCAGTCTGGGACAGGGCAGAGCGGGGCAGTTCTTC
CASSLGQGRAGQFF